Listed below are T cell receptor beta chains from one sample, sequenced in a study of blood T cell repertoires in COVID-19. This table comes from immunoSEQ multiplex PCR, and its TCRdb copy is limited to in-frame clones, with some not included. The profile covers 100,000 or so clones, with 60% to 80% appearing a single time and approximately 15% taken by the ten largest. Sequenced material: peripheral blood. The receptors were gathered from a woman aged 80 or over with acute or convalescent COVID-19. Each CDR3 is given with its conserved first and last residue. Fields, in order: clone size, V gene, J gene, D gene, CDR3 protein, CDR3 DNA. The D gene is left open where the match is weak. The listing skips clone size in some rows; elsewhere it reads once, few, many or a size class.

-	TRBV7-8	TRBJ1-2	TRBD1	CASSLANVPGQGRPSNYGYTF	TGTGCCAGCAGCTTAGCCAATGTCCCGGGACAGGGCCGCCCTTCTAACTATGGCTACACCTTC
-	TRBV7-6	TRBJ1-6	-	CASSSLTAHSPLHF	TGTGCCAGCAGCTCCCTGACAGCCCATTCACCCCTCCACTTT
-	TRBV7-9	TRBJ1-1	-	CASTRTARTEAFF	TGTGCCAGCACAAGGACAGCTCGTACTGAAGCTTTCTTT
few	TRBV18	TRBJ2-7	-	CASSPSREEQYF	TGTGCCAGCTCACCGTCAAGGGAGGAGCAGTACTTC
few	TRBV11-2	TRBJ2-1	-	CASSSGPEKRREQFF	TGTGCCAGCAGCTCAGGGCCAGAGAAGAGGCGTGAGCAGTTCTTC
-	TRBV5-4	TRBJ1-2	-	CASSYLAEARGGYTF	TGTGCCAGCAGCTACCTTGCGGAGGCCAGAGGGGGCTACACCTTC
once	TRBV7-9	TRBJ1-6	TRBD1	CASSPPGTANSPLHF	TGTGCCAGCAGTCCCCCCGGGACAGCGAATTCACCCCTCCACTTT
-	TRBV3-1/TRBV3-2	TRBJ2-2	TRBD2	CASSRRGLAGGLTGELFF	TGTGCCAGCAGCCGCCGCGGACTAGCGGGGGGGCTGACCGGGGAGCTGTTTTTT
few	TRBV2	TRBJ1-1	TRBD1	CANKDRANTEAFF	TGTGCGAACAAGGACAGGGCGAACACTGAAGCTTTCTTT
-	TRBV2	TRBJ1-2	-	CASTYEGGGYGYTF	TGTGCCAGCACCTACGAGGGAGGAGGCTATGGCTACACCTTC
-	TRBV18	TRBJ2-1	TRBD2	CASSPREGGNEQFF	TGTGCCAGCTCACCTCGGGAGGGGGGCAATGAGCAGTTCTTC
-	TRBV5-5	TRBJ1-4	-	CASCIAPTNEKLFF	TGTGCCAGCTGCATAGCCCCAACTAATGAAAAACTGTTTTTT
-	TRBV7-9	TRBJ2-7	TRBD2	CASSLWTSGAHEQYF	TGTGCCAGCAGCCTCTGGACTAGCGGGGCGCACGAGCAGTACTTC
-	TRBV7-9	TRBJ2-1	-	CASSLGKNRENNEQFF	TGTGCCAGCAGCTTGGGGAAGAACAGGGAAAACAATGAGCAGTTCTTC
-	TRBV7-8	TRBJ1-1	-	CASSLLAQANTEAFF	TGTGCCAGCAGCTTATTGGCTCAGGCGAACACTGAAGCTTTCTTT
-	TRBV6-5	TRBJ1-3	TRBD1	CASGTGSSGNTIYF	TGTGCCAGCGGGACAGGGAGCTCTGGAAACACCATATATTTT
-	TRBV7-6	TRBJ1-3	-	CASSVSRSSGNTIYF	TGTGCCAGCAGCGTTTCCCGCAGTTCTGGAAACACCATATATTTT
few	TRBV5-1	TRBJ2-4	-	CASSLEGENIQYF	TGCGCCAGCAGCTTGGAGGGAGAAAACATTCAGTACTTC
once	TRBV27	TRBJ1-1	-	CASSAIAMNTEAFF	TGTGCCAGCAGTGCAATAGCCATGAACACTGAAGCTTTCTTT
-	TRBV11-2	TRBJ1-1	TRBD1	CASSSTGGPEAFF	TGTGCCAGCAGCTCGACAGGGGGCCCTGAAGCTTTCTTT
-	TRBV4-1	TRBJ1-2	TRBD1	CASSQETGSYGYTF	TGCGCCAGCAGCCAGGAGACAGGGTCCTATGGCTACACCTTC